These T cell receptor beta chains were read from a single sample in a study of cytomegalovirus exposure and HLA in healthy donors. Repertoires were generated with immunoSEQ multiplex PCR, while TCRdb's copy carries only in-frame clones and drops some. The repertoire has about 100,000 clones, about 80% of them found once; the top ten carry 7.1%. The sample consisted of PBMCs. The receptors were sampled from a middle-aged man in good health and CMV-seropositive. CDR3s include the opening cysteine and the closing phenylalanine or tryptophan. A D gene is named only where the DNA matches it firmly. Only part of the rows carry a size: once, few, many, or a class if the clone is expanded.

d_call: TRBD1
clone_size: .
j_call: TRBJ1-2
v_call: TRBV7-2
cdr3_aa: CASSNTRTGDYGYTF
cdr3_nt: TGTGCCAGCAGCAATACAAGGACAGGGGACTATGGCTACACCTTC

d_call: .
clone_size: .
j_call: TRBJ2-2
v_call: TRBV19
cdr3_aa: CASSARDSGELFF
cdr3_nt: TGTGCCAGTAGTGCGCGGGACTCCGGGGAGCTGTTTTTT

d_call: TRBD1
clone_size: .
j_call: TRBJ1-5
v_call: TRBV12-5
cdr3_aa: CASGFGSGGWQPQHF
cdr3_nt: TGTGCTAGTGGTTTCGGGTCAGGGGGGTGGCAGCCCCAGCATTTT

d_call: TRBD1
clone_size: .
j_call: TRBJ2-5
v_call: TRBV5-4
cdr3_aa: CASSSAGGAETQYF
cdr3_nt: TGTGCCAGCAGCTCCGCAGGGGGCGCAGAGACCCAGTACTTC

d_call: TRBD1
clone_size: few
j_call: TRBJ2-7
v_call: TRBV10-3
cdr3_aa: CAISDSLGQGEYEQYF
cdr3_nt: TGTGCCATCAGTGACTCGCTTGGACAGGGGGAATACGAGCAGTACTTC

d_call: .
clone_size: .
j_call: TRBJ2-3
v_call: TRBV29-1
cdr3_aa: CSVDRADTQYF
cdr3_nt: TGCAGCGTTGACAGGGCAGATACGCAGTATTTT

d_call: TRBD2
clone_size: .
j_call: TRBJ2-3
v_call: TRBV11-3
cdr3_aa: CASSDRTSGTDTQYF
cdr3_nt: TGTGCCAGCAGCGACCGGACTAGCGGCACAGATACGCAGTATTTT

d_call: .
clone_size: few
j_call: TRBJ2-2
v_call: TRBV5-1
cdr3_aa: CASSFRDTTGELFF
cdr3_nt: TGCGCCAGCAGCTTCCGGGACACGACCGGGGAGCTGTTTTTT

d_call: TRBD1
clone_size: .
j_call: TRBJ2-5
v_call: TRBV13
cdr3_aa: CASSVSSQGARETQYF
cdr3_nt: TGTGCCAGCAGCGTATCATCCCAGGGGGCGCGGGAGACCCAGTACTTC

d_call: .
clone_size: .
j_call: TRBJ2-1
v_call: TRBV6-1
cdr3_aa: CASSELRYNEQFF
cdr3_nt: TGTGCCAGCAGTGAATTGCGATACAATGAGCAGTTCTTC

d_call: .
clone_size: .
j_call: TRBJ1-6
v_call: TRBV19
cdr3_aa: CASSPEGYNSPLHF
cdr3_nt: TGTGCCAGTAGTCCGGAGGGCTATAATTCACCCCTCCACTTT

d_call: TRBD2
clone_size: .
j_call: TRBJ2-1
v_call: TRBV18
cdr3_aa: CASFPRLAGDNEQFF
cdr3_nt: TGTGCCAGCTTTCCGAGACTAGCGGGAGACAATGAGCAGTTCTTC

d_call: .
clone_size: .
j_call: TRBJ2-7
v_call: TRBV6-1
cdr3_aa: CASSELQLREQYF
cdr3_nt: TGTGCCAGCAGTGAACTACAGCTACGAGAGCAGTACTTC

d_call: .
clone_size: .
j_call: TRBJ2-3
v_call: TRBV28
cdr3_aa: CASSTPGGASTDTQYF
cdr3_nt: TGTGCCAGCAGTACCCCTGGCGGAGCTAGCACAGATACGCAGTATTTT

d_call: TRBD2
clone_size: .
j_call: TRBJ2-2
v_call: TRBV15
cdr3_aa: CATSRDFGGMAAGELFF
cdr3_nt: TGTGCCACCAGCAGAGATTTCGGGGGGATGGCGGCCGGGGAGCTGTTTTTT

d_call: .
clone_size: .
j_call: TRBJ2-7
v_call: TRBV29-1
cdr3_aa: CSVELSPRSEQYF
cdr3_nt: TGCAGCGTCGAGCTCTCCCCACGATCCGAGCAGTACTTC

d_call: .
clone_size: .
j_call: TRBJ2-6
v_call: TRBV6-4
cdr3_aa: CASSDLPAGSSGANVLTF
cdr3_nt: TGTGCCAGCAGTGATCTCCCGGCAGGGTCGTCTGGGGCCAACGTCCTGACTTTC

d_call: TRBD2
clone_size: .
j_call: TRBJ2-5
v_call: TRBV5-8
cdr3_aa: CASSLFTSGETQYF
cdr3_nt: TGTGCCAGCAGCTTGTTCACTAGCGGGGAGACCCAGTACTTC

d_call: .
clone_size: .
j_call: TRBJ1-5
v_call: TRBV5-1
cdr3_aa: CASSSGYDAGNQPQHF
cdr3_nt: TGCGCCAGCAGCAGCGGCTACGACGCCGGCAATCAGCCCCAGCATTTT

d_call: .
clone_size: .
j_call: TRBJ2-7
v_call: TRBV15
cdr3_aa: CATSRDRVSPIEQYF
cdr3_nt: TGTGCCACCAGCAGAGACCGCGTTAGCCCTATTGAGCAGTACTTC

d_call: .
clone_size: .
j_call: TRBJ2-1
v_call: TRBV4-1
cdr3_aa: CASSQDDERENEQFF
cdr3_nt: TGCGCCAGCAGCCAAGATGACGAGCGCGAGAATGAGCAGTTCTTC

d_call: .
clone_size: .
j_call: TRBJ1-3
v_call: TRBV9
cdr3_aa: CASSVLGRGISGNTIYF
cdr3_nt: TGTGCCAGCAGCGTCCTTGGACGGGGAATCTCTGGAAACACCATATATTTT

d_call: .
clone_size: .
j_call: TRBJ1-3
v_call: TRBV6-5
cdr3_aa: CASNEGGGNTIYF
cdr3_nt: TGTGCCAGCAATGAGGGAGGTGGAAACACCATATATTTT

d_call: TRBD2
clone_size: .
j_call: TRBJ2-7
v_call: TRBV4-3
cdr3_aa: CASSPREGGEQYF
cdr3_nt: TGCGCCAGCAGCCCCCGGGAGGGCGGGGAGCAGTACTTC

d_call: TRBD1
clone_size: .
j_call: TRBJ2-2
v_call: TRBV19
cdr3_aa: CASSDSTGDTGELFF
cdr3_nt: TGTGCCAGTAGTGACTCGACAGGGGACACCGGGGAGCTGTTTTTT

d_call: .
clone_size: few
j_call: TRBJ1-5
v_call: TRBV7-3
cdr3_aa: CASSPQGNQPQHF
cdr3_nt: TGTGCCAGCAGCCCACAGGGCAATCAGCCCCAGCATTTT

d_call: .
clone_size: .
j_call: TRBJ2-1
v_call: TRBV7-2
cdr3_aa: CASSLRSGAKFF
cdr3_nt: TGTGCCAGCAGCTTACGGTCAGGCGCCAAGTTCTTC

d_call: TRBD2
clone_size: .
j_call: TRBJ2-3
v_call: TRBV27
cdr3_aa: CASSLLGRTDTQYF
cdr3_nt: TGTGCCAGCAGTTTACTCGGGAGGACAGATACGCAGTATTTT

d_call: .
clone_size: .
j_call: TRBJ2-5
v_call: TRBV28
cdr3_aa: CASSLTEETQYF
cdr3_nt: TGTGCCAGCAGTTTAACAGAAGAGACCCAGTACTTC

d_call: TRBD1
clone_size: .
j_call: TRBJ1-5
v_call: TRBV5-1
cdr3_aa: CASSPDRGDQPQHF
cdr3_nt: TGCGCCAGCAGCCCTGACAGGGGTGATCAGCCCCAGCATTTT

d_call: .
clone_size: few
j_call: TRBJ1-5
v_call: TRBV7-9
cdr3_aa: CASSFGTPGQPQHF
cdr3_nt: TGTGCCAGCAGCTTTGGGACACCGGGTCAGCCCCAGCATTTT

d_call: .
clone_size: .
j_call: TRBJ2-3
v_call: TRBV20-1
cdr3_aa: CSASGDTQYF
cdr3_nt: TGCAGTGCTAGCGGAGATACGCAGTATTTT

d_call: TRBD1
clone_size: .
j_call: TRBJ1-4
v_call: TRBV6-6
cdr3_aa: CASRLDRDKLFF
cdr3_nt: TGTGCCAGCAGACTGGACAGGGACAAACTGTTTTTT

d_call: TRBD1
clone_size: .
j_call: TRBJ1-1
v_call: TRBV28
cdr3_aa: CASSLTGGYTEAFF
cdr3_nt: TGTGCCAGCAGTTTGACAGGGGGCTACACTGAAGCTTTCTTT

d_call: .
clone_size: .
j_call: TRBJ1-5
v_call: TRBV4-2
cdr3_aa: CASSPAQGYGNQPQHF
cdr3_nt: TGTGCCAGCAGCCCAGCACAGGGATATGGCAATCAGCCCCAGCATTTT

d_call: .
clone_size: .
j_call: TRBJ2-3
v_call: TRBV7-2
cdr3_aa: CASTPRGAGEDTQYF
cdr3_nt: TGTGCCAGCACTCCTAGAGGGGCAGGGGAGGATACGCAGTATTTT

d_call: TRBD1
clone_size: .
j_call: TRBJ2-5
v_call: TRBV4-3
cdr3_aa: CASSQDPDRGSQTQYF
cdr3_nt: TGCGCCAGCAGCCAAGATCCCGACAGGGGGTCGCAGACCCAGTACTTC

d_call: TRBD1
clone_size: .
j_call: TRBJ2-7
v_call: TRBV5-1
cdr3_aa: CASSTSGGGNEQYF
cdr3_nt: TGCGCCAGCAGCACTTCAGGGGGCGGGAACGAGCAGTACTTC

d_call: .
clone_size: once
j_call: TRBJ2-2
v_call: TRBV7-8
cdr3_aa: CASSLTGNTGELFF
cdr3_nt: TGTGCCAGCAGCCTGACAGGGAACACCGGGGAGCTGTTTTTT

d_call: TRBD2
clone_size: .
j_call: TRBJ2-1
v_call: TRBV18
cdr3_aa: CASSQTSGGTGEQLF
cdr3_nt: TGTGCCAGCTCACAGACTAGCGGGGGGACCGGTGAGCAGCTCTTC

d_call: .
clone_size: few
j_call: TRBJ2-3
v_call: TRBV21-1
cdr3_aa: CASSKRRRDTQYF
cdr3_nt: TGTGCCAGCAGCAAAAGGAGGAGAGATACGCAGTATTTT

d_call: TRBD1
clone_size: .
j_call: TRBJ1-2
v_call: TRBV28
cdr3_aa: CASSQTGNGYTF
cdr3_nt: TGTGCCAGCAGCCAGACAGGGAATGGCTACACCTTC

d_call: TRBD2
clone_size: .
j_call: TRBJ2-6
v_call: TRBV9
cdr3_aa: CASSSSGVLSGANVLTF
cdr3_nt: TGTGCCAGCAGCTCTAGCGGGGTCCTCTCTGGGGCCAACGTCCTGACTTTC

d_call: .
clone_size: .
j_call: TRBJ2-1
v_call: TRBV15
cdr3_aa: CATSRPTGYNEQFF
cdr3_nt: TGTGCCACCAGCAGACCAACAGGATACAATGAGCAGTTCTTC

d_call: .
clone_size: .
j_call: TRBJ2-5
v_call: TRBV9
cdr3_aa: CASSPSPGIQETQYF
cdr3_nt: TGTGCCAGCAGCCCGTCTCCGGGGATACAAGAGACCCAGTACTTC

d_call: TRBD2
clone_size: .
j_call: TRBJ2-7
v_call: TRBV2
cdr3_aa: CASSREGHEQYF
cdr3_nt: TGTGCCAGCAGTCGGGAGGGGCACGAGCAGTACTTC

d_call: .
clone_size: .
j_call: TRBJ1-2
v_call: TRBV18
cdr3_aa: CASSPQAGITYGYTF
cdr3_nt: TGTGCCAGCTCACCACAAGCAGGTATAACCTATGGCTACACCTTC

d_call: TRBD1
clone_size: .
j_call: TRBJ2-5
v_call: TRBV28
cdr3_aa: CASSQAGTEETQYF
cdr3_nt: TGTGCCAGCAGTCAGGCAGGGACAGAAGAGACCCAGTACTTC

d_call: TRBD1
clone_size: .
j_call: TRBJ1-2
v_call: TRBV4-3
cdr3_aa: CASSQVDRGDYGYTF
cdr3_nt: TGCGCCAGCAGCCAAGTCGACAGGGGGGACTATGGCTACACCTTC

d_call: .
clone_size: .
j_call: TRBJ1-4
v_call: TRBV7-9
cdr3_aa: CASSPRGATNEKLFF
cdr3_nt: TGTGCCAGCAGCCCCCGGGGGGCAACTAATGAAAAACTGTTTTTT

d_call: .
clone_size: .
j_call: TRBJ1-1
v_call: TRBV4-1
cdr3_aa: CASSHLGGNTEAFF
cdr3_nt: TGCGCCAGCAGCCACCTCGGGGGGAACACTGAAGCTTTCTTT

d_call: .
clone_size: .
j_call: TRBJ1-1
v_call: TRBV5-4
cdr3_aa: CASSMENRVKKAFF
cdr3_nt: TGTGCCAGCAGCATGGAAAACAGGGTGAAGAAAGCTTTCTTT

d_call: TRBD2
clone_size: .
j_call: TRBJ2-2
v_call: TRBV9
cdr3_aa: CASSRASGGGNTGELFF
cdr3_nt: TGTGCCAGCAGTCGGGCTAGCGGGGGGGGGAACACCGGGGAGCTGTTTTTT

d_call: TRBD2
clone_size: .
j_call: TRBJ2-3
v_call: TRBV4-3
cdr3_aa: CASSLAGGLTDTQYF
cdr3_nt: TGCGCCAGCAGCCTAGCGGGAGGGCTAACAGATACGCAGTATTTT

d_call: .
clone_size: .
j_call: TRBJ2-5
v_call: TRBV29-1
cdr3_aa: CSVVASLSQETQYF
cdr3_nt: TGCAGCGTTGTCGCTAGCTTATCCCAAGAGACCCAGTACTTC